The present T cell receptor (beta chain) was sequenced within a study of T cell repertoires in cytomegalovirus infection. In the study overall: CMV epitopes, recently identified HLA-C-restricted and well-studied HLA-B-restricted, were used. Study-level results: In two of eight donors, the top clonotype was HLA-C-restricted CMV-specific. Using cumulative public TCR beta family frequency, the authors identified those who carried CMV together with the relevant HLA.

TCRdb recomputed calls from the reads with MiXCR, one row per CDR3 protein. The sample contains about 85,000 distinct CDR3 sequences, about 44% of which appear only once. On this clonotype itself: The antigen is unknown.

Germline V gives CDR1 MNHEY, CDR2 SMNVEV (reference sequence). The CDR3 is 14 residues long. Trimming removed 4 bases at V and 7 bases at J, with 17 bases between. The chain joins TRBV27 to TRBJ2-7; the D is unclear. The TCR comes from a human donor in good health (CMV status not recorded). Some clones in this sample may be carry-over from other donors' samples. Sequencing was performed on CD8+ T cells from cultured PBMCs, taken from culture after CMV antigen stimulation. Here the CDR3 DNA reads TGTGCCAGCAGTTCCTCAATCAACGGAGTTGAGCAGTACTTC. Encoded protein: CASSSSINGVEQYF.